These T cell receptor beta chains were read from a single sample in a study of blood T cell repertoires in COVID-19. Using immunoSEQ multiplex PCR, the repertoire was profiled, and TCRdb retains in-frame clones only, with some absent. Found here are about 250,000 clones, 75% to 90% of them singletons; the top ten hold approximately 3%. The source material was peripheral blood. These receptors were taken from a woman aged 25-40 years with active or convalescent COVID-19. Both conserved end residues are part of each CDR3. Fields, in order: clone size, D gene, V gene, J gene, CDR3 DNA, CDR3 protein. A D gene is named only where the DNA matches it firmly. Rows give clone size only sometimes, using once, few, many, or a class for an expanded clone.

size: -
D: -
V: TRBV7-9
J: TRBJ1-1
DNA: TGTGCCAGCAGCGCCTATATGGACAGCTCAGAAGCTTTCTTT
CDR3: CASSAYMDSSEAFF

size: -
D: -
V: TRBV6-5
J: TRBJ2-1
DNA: TGTGCCAGCAAACCAGGGTCTGTCTCCTACAATGAGCAGTTCTTC
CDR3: CASKPGSVSYNEQFF

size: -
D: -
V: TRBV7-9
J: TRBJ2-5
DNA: TGTGCCAGCAGCTTATTCATAGGGGTGGGGGAGACCCAGTACTTC
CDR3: CASSLFIGVGETQYF

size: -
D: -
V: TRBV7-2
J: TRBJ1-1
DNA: TGTGCCAGCAGCTCCTCTGTATGGGCAGGTAGGGGTACTGAAGCTTTCTTT
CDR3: CASSSSVWAGRGTEAFF

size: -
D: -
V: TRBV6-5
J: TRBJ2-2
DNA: TGTGCCAGCAGTTACTGGCCCGGGGAGCTGTTTTTT
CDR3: CASSYWPGELFF

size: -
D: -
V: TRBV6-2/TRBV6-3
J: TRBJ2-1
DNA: TGTGCCAGCAGTTCGGCGGGGTTTCAGGTTATCTCCTACAATGAGCAGTTCTTC
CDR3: CASSSAGFQVISYNEQFF

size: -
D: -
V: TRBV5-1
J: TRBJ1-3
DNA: TGCGCCAGCAGCCCTCAGACAGTTTTCGCACAACGTTCCTCTGGAAACACCATATATTTT
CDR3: CASSPQTVFAQRSSGNTIYF

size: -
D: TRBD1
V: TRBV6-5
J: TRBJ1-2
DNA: TGTGCCAGCGGAAGGGACAGGGGCTATGGCTACACCTTC
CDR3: CASGRDRGYGYTF

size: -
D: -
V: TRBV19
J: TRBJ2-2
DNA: TGTGCCAGTAGTAAGGGAGTGAACACCGGGGAGCTGTTTTTT
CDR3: CASSKGVNTGELFF

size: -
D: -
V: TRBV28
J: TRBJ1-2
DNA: TGTGCCAGCAGTTTCCCGGACAGTAACTATGGCTACACCTTC
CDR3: CASSFPDSNYGYTF

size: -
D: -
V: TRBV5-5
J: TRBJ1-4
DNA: TGTGCCAGCAGTATTATATCAGGGGAAAAACTGTTTTTT
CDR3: CASSIISGEKLFF

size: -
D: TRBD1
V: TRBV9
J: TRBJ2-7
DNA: TGTGCCAGCAGCGTAGGTGGGACAGGGGCCTACGAGCAGTACTTC
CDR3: CASSVGGTGAYEQYF

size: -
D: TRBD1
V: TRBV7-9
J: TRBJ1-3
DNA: TGTGCCAGCGGGACAGGGACTGGAAACACCATATATTTT
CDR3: CASGTGTGNTIYF

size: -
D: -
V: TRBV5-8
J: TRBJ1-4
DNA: TGTGCCAGCAGCTTGTTAACACCCAGATTGTTTTTT
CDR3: CASSLLTPRLFF

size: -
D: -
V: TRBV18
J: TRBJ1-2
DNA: TGTGCCAGCTCACCATGGAAGGGTCGGGGGGATTTGCATGGCTACACCTTC
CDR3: CASSPWKGRGDLHGYTF

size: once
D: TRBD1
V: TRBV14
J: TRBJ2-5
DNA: TGTGCCAGCAGCCAAGCTTACGGACAGGGGTTAGCAACCCAGTACTTC
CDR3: CASSQAYGQGLATQYF

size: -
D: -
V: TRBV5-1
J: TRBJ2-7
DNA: TGCGCCAGCAGCTTGGCGGGGGTGCGGGAGCAGTACTTC
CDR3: CASSLAGVREQYF

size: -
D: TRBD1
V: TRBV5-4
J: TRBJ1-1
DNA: TGTGCCAGCAGCTTCCGGACGAGGGGGCAAGTTTTCTTT
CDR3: CASSFRTRGQVFF

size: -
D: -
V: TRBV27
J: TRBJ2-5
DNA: TGTGCCAGCAGTTTAGGGGACTCCTCCCGGCGGGAGACCCAGTACTTC
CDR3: CASSLGDSSRRETQYF

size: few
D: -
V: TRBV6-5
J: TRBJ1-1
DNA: TGTGCCAGCAGGATCACAGGTCTAGGCACTGAAGCTTTCTTT
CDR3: CASRITGLGTEAFF

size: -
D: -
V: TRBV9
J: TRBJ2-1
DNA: TGTGCCAGCAGCGGCAGGGGTTTTTACAATGAGCAGTTCTTC
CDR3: CASSGRGFYNEQFF

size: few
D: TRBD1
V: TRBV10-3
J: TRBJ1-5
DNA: TGTGCCATCAGCGTCGACAGGGACGATCAGCCCCAGCATTTT
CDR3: CAISVDRDDQPQHF

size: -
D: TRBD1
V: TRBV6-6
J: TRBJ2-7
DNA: TGTGCCACCAAGGGACAGGCAACCTACGAGCAGTACTTC
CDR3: CATKGQATYEQYF

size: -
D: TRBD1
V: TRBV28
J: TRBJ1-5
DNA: TGTGCCAGCAGCAAAAGGACAGGGGGAATGGGGAGCAATCAGCCCCAGCATTTT
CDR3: CASSKRTGGMGSNQPQHF

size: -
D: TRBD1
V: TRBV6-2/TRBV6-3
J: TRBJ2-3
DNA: TGTGCCAGCAGTTATGGGACAGGAGACACAGATACGCAGTATTTT
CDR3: CASSYGTGDTDTQYF

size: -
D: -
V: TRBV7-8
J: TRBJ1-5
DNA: TGTGCCAGCAGCTTTTCAACAGTTAATCAGCCCCAGCATTTT
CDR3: CASSFSTVNQPQHF

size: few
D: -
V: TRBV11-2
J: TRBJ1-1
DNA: TGTGCCAGCAGCTTATCTGGACTAACTCATACAGCTTTCTTT
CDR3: CASSLSGLTHTAFF

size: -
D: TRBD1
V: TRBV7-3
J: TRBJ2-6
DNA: TGTGCCAGCAGCTTGCAGGGGGCCAGCTCTGGGGCCAACGTCCTGACTTTC
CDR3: CASSLQGASSGANVLTF

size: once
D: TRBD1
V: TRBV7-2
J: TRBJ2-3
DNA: TGTGCCAGCAGCTTAGTTGGGACAGGGGTGGGAGATACGCAGTATTTT
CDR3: CASSLVGTGVGDTQYF

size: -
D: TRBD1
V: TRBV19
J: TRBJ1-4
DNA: TGTGCCACCCGACAGGGCTCTGAAAAACTGTTTTTT
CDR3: CATRQGSEKLFF

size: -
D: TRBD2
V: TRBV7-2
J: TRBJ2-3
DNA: TGTGCCAGCAGCTCCCGGACTAGCGGGGCTCTAGATACGCAGTATTTT
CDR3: CASSSRTSGALDTQYF

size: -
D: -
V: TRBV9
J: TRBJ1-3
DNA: TGTGCCAGCAGCCCCAGGGACACCCCCTCTGGAAACACCATATATTTT
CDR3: CASSPRDTPSGNTIYF

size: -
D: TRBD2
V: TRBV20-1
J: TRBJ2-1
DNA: TGCAGTGCTAGTAGCGGGGGGCTCTCAAATGAGCAGTTCTTC
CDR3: CSASSGGLSNEQFF

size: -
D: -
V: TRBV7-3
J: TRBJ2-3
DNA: TGTGCCAGCAGCTCCACTGGCGGGGGCTACTTAGATACGCAGTATTTT
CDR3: CASSSTGGGYLDTQYF

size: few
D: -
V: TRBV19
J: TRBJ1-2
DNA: TGTGCCAGTAGCCGCAGGGCCCATAACTATGGCTACACCTTC
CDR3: CASSRRAHNYGYTF

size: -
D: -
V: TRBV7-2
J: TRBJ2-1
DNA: TGTGCCAGCAGCACGGGAGAAAGGCTCAATGAGCAGTTCTTC
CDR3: CASSTGERLNEQFF

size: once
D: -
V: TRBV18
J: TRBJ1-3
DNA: TGTGCCAGCTCAGGCATGTCTTCTGGAAACACCATATATTTT
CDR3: CASSGMSSGNTIYF

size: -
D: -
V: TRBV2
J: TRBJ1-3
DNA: TGTGCCAGCGGCGGAGGGGCTAGTGGGGGAAACACCATATATTTT
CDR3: CASGGGASGGNTIYF

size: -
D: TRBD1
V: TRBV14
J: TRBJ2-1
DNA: TGTGCCAGCAGACCCACCGGGACAGGGGCCTCAGGTGAGCAGTTCTTC
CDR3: CASRPTGTGASGEQFF

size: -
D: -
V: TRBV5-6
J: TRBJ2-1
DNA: TGTGCCAGCAGCTCCGGACTGTTCCTCAATGAGCAGTTCTTC
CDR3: CASSSGLFLNEQFF

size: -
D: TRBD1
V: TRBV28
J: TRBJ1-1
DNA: TGTGCCAGCACTCGGACAGGGAACACTGAAGCTTTCTTT
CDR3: CASTRTGNTEAFF

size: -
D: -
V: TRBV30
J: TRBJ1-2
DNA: TGTGCCTGGAGTAGACGTCGGGGGTCTAACTATGGCTACACCTTC
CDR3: CAWSRRRGSNYGYTF

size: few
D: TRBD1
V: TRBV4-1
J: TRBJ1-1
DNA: TGCGCCAGCAGCCAACTCGGGACAGCCACTGAAGCTTTCTTT
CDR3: CASSQLGTATEAFF

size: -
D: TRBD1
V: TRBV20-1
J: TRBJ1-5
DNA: TGCAGTGCAAGTGACAGGGCCCGCAATCAGCCCCAGCATTTT
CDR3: CSASDRARNQPQHF

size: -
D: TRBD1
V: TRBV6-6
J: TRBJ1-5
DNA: TGTGCCAGCAGGAGTACAGGGGGAATTAGCAATCAGCCCCAGCATTTT
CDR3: CASRSTGGISNQPQHF

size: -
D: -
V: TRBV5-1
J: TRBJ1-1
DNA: TGCGCCAGCAGCTTGGATGCGGGGGGCACTGAAGCTTTCTTT
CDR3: CASSLDAGGTEAFF

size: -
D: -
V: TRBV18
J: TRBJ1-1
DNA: TGTGCCAGCTCACCCGGGGCGGGAATGAACACTGAAGCTTTCTTT
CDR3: CASSPGAGMNTEAFF

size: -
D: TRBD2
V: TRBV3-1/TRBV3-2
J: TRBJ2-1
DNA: TGTGCCAGCAGCCTGGGAGCGGGGGGGCTCGGTGGTGAGCAGTTCTTC
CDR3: CASSLGAGGLGGEQFF

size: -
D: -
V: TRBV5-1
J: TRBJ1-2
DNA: TGCGCCAGCAGCACCTCGGACAGCTATGGCTACACCTTC
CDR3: CASSTSDSYGYTF

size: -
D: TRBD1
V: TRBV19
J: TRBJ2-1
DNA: TGTGCCATGCCGAGGACAGGGGGCGATGAGCAGTTCTTC
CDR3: CAMPRTGGDEQFF

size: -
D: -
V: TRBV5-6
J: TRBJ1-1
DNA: TGTGCCAGCAGCCAAACAAGGAACACTGAAGCTTTCTTT
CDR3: CASSQTRNTEAFF

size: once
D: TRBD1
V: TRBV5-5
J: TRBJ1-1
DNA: TGTGCCAGCAGCCTACATGACAGGGGCGTTAACACTGAAGCTTTCTTT
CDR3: CASSLHDRGVNTEAFF

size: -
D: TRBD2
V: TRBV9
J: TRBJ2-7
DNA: TGTGCCAGCTCCTCGACTAGCTTCGACGAGCAGTACTTC
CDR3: CASSSTSFDEQYF

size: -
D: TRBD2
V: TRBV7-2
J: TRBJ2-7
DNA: TGTGCCAGCAGCACCACTAGCGGGGGGGCTTTCAAGCAGTACTTC
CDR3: CASSTTSGGAFKQYF

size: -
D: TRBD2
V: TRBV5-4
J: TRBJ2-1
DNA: TGTGCCAGCAGTTACCCGCGGGGGGAGCAGTTCTTC
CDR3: CASSYPRGEQFF